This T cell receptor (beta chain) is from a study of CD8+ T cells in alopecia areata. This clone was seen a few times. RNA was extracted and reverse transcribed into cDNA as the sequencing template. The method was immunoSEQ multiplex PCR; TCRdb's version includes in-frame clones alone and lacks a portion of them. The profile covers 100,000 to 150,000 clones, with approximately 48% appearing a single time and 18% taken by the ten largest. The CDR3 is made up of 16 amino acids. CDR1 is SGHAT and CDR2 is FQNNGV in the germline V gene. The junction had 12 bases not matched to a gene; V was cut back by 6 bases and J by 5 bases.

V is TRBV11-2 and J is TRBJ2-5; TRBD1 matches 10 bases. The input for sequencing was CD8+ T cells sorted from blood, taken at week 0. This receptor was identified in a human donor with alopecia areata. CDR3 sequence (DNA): TGTGCCAGCAGTGAGCACCTGGGACAGGGGTTGGAGACCCAGTACTTC. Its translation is CASSEHLGQGLETQYF.